This record concerns one T cell receptor beta chain sequence. With 2 bases removed from V and 12 bases from J, the gap between germline ends came to 8 bases. This CDR3 contains 11 residues. Germline CDR1 is SGHTA and CDR2 is FQGTGA. This sample stems from a study of T-cell memory formation after mild COVID-19. Whole-study context: TCR clusters were mostly confined to one donor each.

From the 5' RACE reads, TCRdb called clonotypes with MiXCR, one entry per CDR3 protein. The data show 250,000 to 300,000 distinct CDR3 sequences, roughly 15% seen once. The chain links TRBV7-3 to TRBJ2-1, with D uncertain. The source of this sequence is a man between 18 and 29 years old who had mild COVID-19 (a few samples of this study predate the infection). Cell type and time point are not known. The sample was PBMCs or a T cell subset sorted from them (not recorded which). The CDR3 loop is CASSLARGQFF. CDR3 nucleotides: TGTGCCAGCAGCTTAGCCCGAGGGCAGTTCTTC. Based on the CDR3 plus reference TRBV7-3 and TRBJ2-1, the full variable domain is GAGVSQTPSNKVTEKGKYVELRCDPISGHTALYWYRQSLGQGPEFLIYFQGTGAADDSGLPNDRFFAVRPEGSVSTLKIQRTERGDSAVYLCASSLARGQFFGPGTRLTVL.